One TCR beta chain is described in this entry. The germline gives CDR1 SGDLS, CDR2 YYNGEE. V was cut by 4 bases and J by 2 bases, with 28 bases left in between. There are 19 residues in the CDR3. Establishment of the diagnosis relied upon clinical symptoms, serum thyroxine, TRAb, thyroid ultrasound and orbital computed tomography. The PBMCs originated from around 10 ml of fresh peripheral blood. The sequenced template was RNA, covering the TCR beta CDR3 region. First-round RT-PCR used HTBI primers; second-round multiplex PCR followed. Each CDR3 protein is one row after TCRdb ran MiXCR on the multiplex PCR reads. The sample consists of 620,000 or so distinct CDR3 sequences, over 20% of them appearing once. This specimen belongs to a study of Graves' ophthalmopathy and Graves' hyperthyroidism.

The sequence derives from a young woman with stable Graves' hyperthyroidism. Some clones in this sample may be carry-over from other donors' samples. The chain uses TRBV9 and TRBJ2-7; tentative D call: TRBD2 (6 bases). The sequenced sample was peripheral blood. The CDR3 reads CASSTRWGVQGGRAYEQYF. The DNA of the CDR3 is TGTGCCAGCAGCACGAGGTGGGGGGTTCAGGGTGGTCGCGCCTACGAGCAGTACTTC. Complete variable domain (other parts from reference TRBV9 and TRBJ2-7): DSGVTQTPKHLITATGQRVTLRCSPRSGDLSVYWYQQSLDQGLQFLIQYYNGEERAKGNILERFSAQQFPDLHSELNLSSLELGDSALYFCASSTRWGVQGGRAYEQYFGPGTRLTVT.